The 9 T cell receptor beta chains below all came from one sample that was sequenced in a study of blood T cells in healthy people across ages. Then a second PCR, running roughly 7 to 11 cycles, was carried out with a sample-barcoded 5' primer and a J-beta primer mix. TCRdb independently ran MiXCR on the 5' RACE reads; one entry per CDR3 protein. In the table there are some 920,000 distinct CDR3 sequences, roughly 51% of which are singletons. Sequencing input: blood. These receptors originate from a woman aged 60-75 years in good health.

This clonotype was seen once. The chain is built from TRBV12-3 or TRBV12-4 and TRBJ2-1; 10 nucleotides line up with TRBD1. The V segment lost 5 bases and the J segment 10 bases; nucleotides outside the gene matches: 8. The CDR3 extends over 14 amino acids. CDR3 amino acids: CASSKSDRGCEQFF. Here the CDR3 DNA reads TGTGCCAGCAGTAAATCGGACAGGGGGTGCGAGCAGTTCTTC.

V gene TRBV5-1 combines with J gene TRBJ2-7, with a possible D match to TRBD2 (6 bases). Deletions cut 0 bases from V and 2 bases from J, with 9 bases between. This CDR3 is built from 14 residues. The V gene's germline CDR1 is SGHRS and CDR2 YFSETQ. CDR3 nucleotides: TGCGCCAGCAGCTTGGGCGGGAAAACCTACGAGCAGTACTTC. It yields the protein CASSLGGKTYEQYF. The complete variable domain, with remaining parts taken from reference TRBV5-1 and TRBJ2-7, reads KAGVTQTPRYLIKTRGQQVTLSCSPISGHRSVSWYQQTPGQGLQFLFEYFSETQRNKGNFPGRFSGRQFSNSRSEMNVSTLELGDSALYLCASSLGGKTYEQYFGPGTRLTVT.

Many counts were recorded for this clonotype. The chain carries TRBV20-1 and TRBJ1-2, with 7 positions matching TRBD1. V trimming: 0 bases; J trimming: 2 bases; junction bases outside the gene matches: 0. Germline CDR1 is DFQATT and CDR2 is SNEGSKA (reference sequence). The CDR3 is made up of 13 amino acids. Here the CDR3 reads CSAREQGNYGYTF. CDR3 nucleotides: TGCAGTGCTAGAGAACAGGGGAACTATGGCTACACCTTC.

This chain uses TRBV6-1 with TRBJ2-1; 11 bases agree with TRBD2. J was trimmed by 5 bases and V by 10 bases; bases with no gene match: 4. CDR1 is MNHNS, CDR2 SASEGT, per germline. The CDR3 contains 13 residues. CDR3 DNA: TGTGCCACCCGACTAGCGGGAAACAATGAGCAGTTCTTC. It translates to CATRLAGNNEQFF.

The chain is built from TRBV3-1 and TRBJ2-3, with TRBD2 matching over 11 bases. V lost 0 bases, J lost 6 bases, and 11 bases stayed unmatched. This CDR3 comprises 18 residues. Germline CDR1 LGHDT, CDR2 YNNKEL (reference sequence). The CDR3 protein is CASSQDPTVSGRVDTQYF. DNA of the CDR3: TGTGCCAGCAGCCAAGATCCCACGGTTAGCGGGAGGGTTGATACGCAGTATTTT.

This clonotype was counted only a few times. The CDR3 DNA is TGTGCCAGCAGTAAAGTGGACCGGTCGGAGGTGGACACTGAAGCTTTCTTT. As protein: CASSKVDRSEVDTEAFF. The chain couples TRBV27 to TRBJ1-1; D gene ambiguous. Germline V gene lookup returns CDR1 MNHEY and CDR2 SMNVEV (reference sequence). This CDR3 spans 17 amino acids. Trimming cost V 5 bases and J 3 bases, with 22 bases left between them.

This chain links TRBV30 with TRBJ1-2; D is perhaps TRBD1 (5 bases). Trimming stripped 5 bases from V and 4 bases from J, with 14 bases between. Germline V CDR1 and CDR2: GTSNPN, SVGIG (reference sequence). This CDR3 contains 13 residues. CDR3 protein: CAWCYSGTYGYTF. The DNA for the CDR3 is TGTGCCTGGTGCTACTCCGGGACCTATGGCTACACCTTC.

A note on this clonotype: At one end, the junction sequence differs from germline, possibly due to a read error. V is TRBV15 and J is TRBJ2-4; a possible D gene is TRBD1 (5 bases). Germline V CDR1 and CDR2: LNHNV, YYDKDF (reference sequence). The CDR3 runs 15 residues. CDR3 region: CATSRHDRKVDIPYF. As DNA, the CDR3 is TGTGCCACCAGCAGGCACGACAGAAAGGTGGACATTCCGTACTTC.

The chain joins TRBV6-4 to TRBJ1-2; no reliable D call. Germline CDR1 reads MRHNA; CDR2 reads SNTAGT. Between the trimmed V and J ends, which lost 6 bases and 1 base, there was a span of 15 bases. The length of the CDR3 is 15 residues. The CDR3 DNA reads as TGTGCCAGCAGCGTCGTCGGCGGGCTTAACTATGGCTACACCTTC. Protein sequence: CASSVVGGLNYGYTF.